The TCR beta chain under discussion was sequenced for a study of CD8+ T cells in alopecia areata. About the study: Scoring treated patients' severity relied on the percentage of scalp area affected. Study findings and constraints: Patients showed less clear TCR sequence sharing than mice, possibly partly because of HLA diversity. Throughout tofacitinib, many expanded lesional clones continued to persist in scalp and blood. Sequenced scalp T cells also include alphabeta T cells resident in normal skin.

Turning to this clone: Its antigen is undetermined.

CDR3 length: 15 residues. The germline CDR1 and CDR2 sequences are SGDLS and YYNGEE. Germline trimming cut 3 bases from V and 6 bases from J; bases unmatched to any gene: 3. TCR sequencing used cDNA made by reverse transcription of extracted RNA. TCRdb's table, derived via immunoSEQ multiplex PCR, lists solely in-frame clones and lacks some. The sample consists of around 120,000 clones, about 50% of them appearing once. Regarding treatment: oral pan-JAK inhibitor, 5-10 mg twice daily. This TCR was recovered from a human donor with alopecia areata. The chain is built from TRBV9 and TRBJ1-6, with 10 bases lining up with TRBD1. The starting material was CD4+ T cells sorted from blood, obtained at week 4, from a patient treated with tofacitinib. CDR3 nucleotides: TGTGCCAGCAGCGGACGACAGGGGGCTAATTCACCCCTCCACTTT. It is translated as CASSGRQGANSPLHF.